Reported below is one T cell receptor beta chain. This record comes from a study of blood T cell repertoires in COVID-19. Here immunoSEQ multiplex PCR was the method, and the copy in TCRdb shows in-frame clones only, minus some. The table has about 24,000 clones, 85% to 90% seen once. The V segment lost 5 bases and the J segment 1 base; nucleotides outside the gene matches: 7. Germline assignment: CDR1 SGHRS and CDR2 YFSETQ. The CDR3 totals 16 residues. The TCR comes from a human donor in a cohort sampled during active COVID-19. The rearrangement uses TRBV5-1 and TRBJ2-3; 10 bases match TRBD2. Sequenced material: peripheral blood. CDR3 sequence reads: CASRPSGGLRTDTQYF. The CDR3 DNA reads TGCGCCAGCAGGCCTAGCGGGGGCCTTCGCACAGATACGCAGTATTTT.